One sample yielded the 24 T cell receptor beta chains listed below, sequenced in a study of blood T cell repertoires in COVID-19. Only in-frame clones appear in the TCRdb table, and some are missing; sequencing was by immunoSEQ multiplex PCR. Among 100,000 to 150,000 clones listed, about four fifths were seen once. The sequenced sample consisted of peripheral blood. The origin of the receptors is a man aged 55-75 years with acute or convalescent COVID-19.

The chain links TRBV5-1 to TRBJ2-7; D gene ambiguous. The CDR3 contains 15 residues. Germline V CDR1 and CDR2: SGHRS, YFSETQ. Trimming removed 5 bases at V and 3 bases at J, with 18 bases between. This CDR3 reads CASSLTTGFIYEQYF. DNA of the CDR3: TGCGCCAGCAGTTTAACTACTGGGTTTATCTACGAGCAGTACTTC. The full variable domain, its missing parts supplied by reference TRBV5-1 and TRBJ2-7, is KAGVTQTPRYLIKTRGQQVTLSCSPISGHRSVSWYQQTPGQGLQFLFEYFSETQRNKGNFPGRFSGRQFSNSRSEMNVSTLELGDSALYLCASSLTTGFIYEQYFGPGTRLTVT.

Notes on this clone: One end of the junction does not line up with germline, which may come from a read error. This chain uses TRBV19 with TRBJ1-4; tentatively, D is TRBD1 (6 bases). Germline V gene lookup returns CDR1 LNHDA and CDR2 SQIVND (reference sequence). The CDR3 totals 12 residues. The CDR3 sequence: CASCMTGEELFF. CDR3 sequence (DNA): TGTGCCAGTTGTATGACAGGCGAGGAACTGTTTTTT.

The CDR3 protein is CASSKRGQDAQPQHF. The CDR3 coding sequence is TGTGCCAGTAGTAAAAGAGGGCAGGATGCTCAGCCCCAGCATTTT. The gene calls are TRBV19 and TRBJ1-5; D not resolved. The germline CDR1 and CDR2 sequences are LNHDA and SQIVND (reference sequence). The CDR3 is made up of 15 amino acids. Trimming stripped 4 bases from V and 6 bases from J, with 16 bases between.

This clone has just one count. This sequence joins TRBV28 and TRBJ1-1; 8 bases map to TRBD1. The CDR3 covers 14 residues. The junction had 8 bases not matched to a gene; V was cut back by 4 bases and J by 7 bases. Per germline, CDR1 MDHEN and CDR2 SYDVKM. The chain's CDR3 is CASSSTGGALEAFF. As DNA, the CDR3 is TGTGCCAGCAGTTCAACAGGGGGGGCCCTTGAAGCTTTCTTT.

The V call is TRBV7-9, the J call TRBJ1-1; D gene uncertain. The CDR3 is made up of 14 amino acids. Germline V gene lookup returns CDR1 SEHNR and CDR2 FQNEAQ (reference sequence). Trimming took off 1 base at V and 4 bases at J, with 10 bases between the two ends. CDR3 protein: CASSLVTGATEAFF. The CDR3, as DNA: TGTGCCAGCAGCTTAGTAACCGGAGCCACTGAAGCTTTCTTT.

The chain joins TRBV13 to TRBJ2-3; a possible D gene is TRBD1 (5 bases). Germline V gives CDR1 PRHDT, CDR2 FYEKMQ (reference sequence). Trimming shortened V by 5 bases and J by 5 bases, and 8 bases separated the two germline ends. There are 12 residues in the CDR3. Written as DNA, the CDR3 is TGTGCCAGCAGCGTACAGGTAGATACGCAGTATTTT. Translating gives CASSVQVDTQYF.

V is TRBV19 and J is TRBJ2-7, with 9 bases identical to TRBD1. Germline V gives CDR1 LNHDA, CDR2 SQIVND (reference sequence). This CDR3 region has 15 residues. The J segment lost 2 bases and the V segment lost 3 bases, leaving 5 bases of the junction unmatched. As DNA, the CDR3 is TGTGCCAGTAGTATGGGGACAGGGACCCCCTACGAGCAGTACTTC. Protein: CASSMGTGTPYEQYF.

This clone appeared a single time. In nucleotides, the CDR3 is TGTGCCAGCAGTTTCCCCGGCAGGCAGGATGCTTTCTTT. It is translated as CASSFPGRQDAFF. The gene calls are TRBV6-5 and TRBJ1-1; no firm D call. This CDR3 comprises 13 residues. V was trimmed by 4 bases and J by 11 bases, leaving 17 bases between them. CDR1 and CDR2 (germline): MNHEY, SVGAGI.

The chain's CDR3 is CSASALDRNLHEQYF. CDR3 DNA: TGCAGTGCTAGTGCCTTAGACAGAAACCTCCACGAGCAGTACTTC. This chain connects TRBV20-1 to TRBJ2-7, with D tentatively TRBD1 (5 bases). The germline V gene encodes CDR1 DFQATT and CDR2 SNEGSKA (reference sequence). V dropped 3 bases and J dropped 5 bases, with 20 bases sitting between them. This CDR3 has 15 residues.

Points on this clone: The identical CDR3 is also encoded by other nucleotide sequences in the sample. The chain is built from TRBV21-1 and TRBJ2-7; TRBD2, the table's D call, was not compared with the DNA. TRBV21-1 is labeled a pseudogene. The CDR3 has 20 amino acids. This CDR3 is CASSNVTTGGGSRGDYEQYF. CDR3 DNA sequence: TGTGCCAGCAGCAACGTTACCACCGGGGGCGGGTCGCGGGGGGACTACGAGCAGTACTTC.

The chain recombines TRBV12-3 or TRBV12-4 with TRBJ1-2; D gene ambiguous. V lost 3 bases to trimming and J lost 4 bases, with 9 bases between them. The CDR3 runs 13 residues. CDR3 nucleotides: TGTGCCAGCAGTTTCTCGGTTGCCTATGGCTACACCTTC. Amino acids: CASSFSVAYGYTF.

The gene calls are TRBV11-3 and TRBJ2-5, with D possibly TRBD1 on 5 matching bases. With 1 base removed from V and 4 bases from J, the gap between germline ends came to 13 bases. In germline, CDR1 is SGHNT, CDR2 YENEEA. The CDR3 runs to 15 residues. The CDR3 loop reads CASSLGLGHGETQYF. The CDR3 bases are TGTGCCAGCAGCTTAGGGCTAGGACACGGAGAGACCCAGTACTTC.

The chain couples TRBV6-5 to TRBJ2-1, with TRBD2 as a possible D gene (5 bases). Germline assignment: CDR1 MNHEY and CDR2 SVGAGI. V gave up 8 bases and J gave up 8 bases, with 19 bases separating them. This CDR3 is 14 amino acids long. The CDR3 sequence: CASQIGGSAHEQFF. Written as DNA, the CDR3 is TGTGCCAGCCAGATTGGTGGGAGCGCGCATGAGCAGTTCTTC.

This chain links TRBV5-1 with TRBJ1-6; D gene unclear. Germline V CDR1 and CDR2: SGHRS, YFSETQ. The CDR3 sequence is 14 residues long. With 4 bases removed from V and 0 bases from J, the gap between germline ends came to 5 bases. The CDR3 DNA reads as TGCGCCAGCAGCCCGAGCTCCTATAATTCACCCCTCCACTTT. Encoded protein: CASSPSSYNSPLHF.

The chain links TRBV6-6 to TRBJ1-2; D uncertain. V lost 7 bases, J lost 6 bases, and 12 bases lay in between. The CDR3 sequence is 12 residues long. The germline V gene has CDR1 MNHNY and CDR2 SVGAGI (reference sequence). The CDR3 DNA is TGTGCCAGCATCCGCGGCGGGGATGGCTACACCTTC. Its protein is CASIRGGDGYTF.

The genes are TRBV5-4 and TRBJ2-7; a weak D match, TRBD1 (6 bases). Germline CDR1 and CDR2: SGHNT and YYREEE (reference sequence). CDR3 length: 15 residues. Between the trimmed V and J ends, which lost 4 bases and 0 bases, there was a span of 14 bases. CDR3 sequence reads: CASSTRTELSYEQYF. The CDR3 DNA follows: TGTGCCAGCAGCACGCGGACAGAGCTCTCCTACGAGCAGTACTTC.

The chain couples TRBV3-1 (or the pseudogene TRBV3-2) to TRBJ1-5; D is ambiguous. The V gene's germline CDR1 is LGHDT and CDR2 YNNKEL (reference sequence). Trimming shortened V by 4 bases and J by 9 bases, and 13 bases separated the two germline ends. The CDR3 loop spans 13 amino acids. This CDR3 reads CASSPSPGVPQHF. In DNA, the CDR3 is TGTGCCAGCAGCCCCTCCCCCGGGGTGCCCCAGCATTTT.

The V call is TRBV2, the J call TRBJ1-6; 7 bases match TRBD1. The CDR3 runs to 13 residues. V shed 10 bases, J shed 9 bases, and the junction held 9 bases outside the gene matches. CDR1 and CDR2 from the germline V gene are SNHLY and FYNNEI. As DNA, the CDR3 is TGTGCCATCACAGGGGAGTGGGGTTCACCCCTCCACTTT. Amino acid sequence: CAITGEWGSPLHF. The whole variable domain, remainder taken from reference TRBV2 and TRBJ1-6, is EPEVTQTPSHQVTQMGQEVILRCVPISNHLYFYWYRQILGQKVEFLVSFYNNEISEKSEIFDDQFSVERPDGSNFTLKIRSTKLEDSAMYFCAITGEWGSPLHFGNGTRLTVT.

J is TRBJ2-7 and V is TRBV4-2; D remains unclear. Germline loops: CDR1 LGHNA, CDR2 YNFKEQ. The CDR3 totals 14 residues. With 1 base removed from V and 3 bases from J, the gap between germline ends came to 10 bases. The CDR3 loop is CASSQVLEDYEQYF. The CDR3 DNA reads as TGTGCCAGCAGCCAAGTCCTAGAAGACTACGAGCAGTACTTC.

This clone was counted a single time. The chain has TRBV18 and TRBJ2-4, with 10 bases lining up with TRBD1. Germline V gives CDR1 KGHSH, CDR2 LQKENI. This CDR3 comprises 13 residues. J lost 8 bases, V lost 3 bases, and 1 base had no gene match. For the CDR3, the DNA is TGTGCCAGCTCACCCGGACAGGGGGACATTCAGTACTTC. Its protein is CASSPGQGDIQYF. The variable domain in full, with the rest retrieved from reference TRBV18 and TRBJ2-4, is NAGVMQNPRHLVRRRGQEARLRCSPMKGHSHVYWYRQLPEEGLKFMVYLQKENIIDESGMPKERFSAEFPKEGPSILRIQQVVRGDSAAYFCASSPGQGDIQYFGAGTRLSVL.

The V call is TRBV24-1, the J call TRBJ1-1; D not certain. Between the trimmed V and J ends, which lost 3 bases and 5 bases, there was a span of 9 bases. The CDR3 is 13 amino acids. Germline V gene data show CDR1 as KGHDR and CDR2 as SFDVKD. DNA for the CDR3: TGTGCCACCAGTGATCAGAGGGAGACTGAAGCTTTCTTT. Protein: CATSDQRETEAFF.

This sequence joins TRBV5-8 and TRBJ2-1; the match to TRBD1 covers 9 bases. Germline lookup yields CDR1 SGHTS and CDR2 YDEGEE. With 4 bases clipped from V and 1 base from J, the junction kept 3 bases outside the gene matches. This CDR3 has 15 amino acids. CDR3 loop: CASSLTGGSYNEQFF. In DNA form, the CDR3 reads TGTGCCAGCAGCCTGACAGGGGGATCCTACAATGAGCAGTTCTTC.

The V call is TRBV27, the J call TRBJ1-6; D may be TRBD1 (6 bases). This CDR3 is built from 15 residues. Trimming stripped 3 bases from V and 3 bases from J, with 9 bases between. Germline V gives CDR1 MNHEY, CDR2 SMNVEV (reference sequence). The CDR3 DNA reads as TGTGCCAGCAGTTTTGGGGGCCACTATAATTCACCCCTCCACTTT. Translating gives CASSFGGHYNSPLHF.

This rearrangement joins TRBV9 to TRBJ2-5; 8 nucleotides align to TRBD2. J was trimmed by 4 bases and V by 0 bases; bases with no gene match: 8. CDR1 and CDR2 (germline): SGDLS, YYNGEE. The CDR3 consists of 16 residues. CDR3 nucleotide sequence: TGTGCCAGCAGCGTAGCGGGGGCGGGGGGTGGAGAGACCCAGTACTTC. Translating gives CASSVAGAGGGETQYF.